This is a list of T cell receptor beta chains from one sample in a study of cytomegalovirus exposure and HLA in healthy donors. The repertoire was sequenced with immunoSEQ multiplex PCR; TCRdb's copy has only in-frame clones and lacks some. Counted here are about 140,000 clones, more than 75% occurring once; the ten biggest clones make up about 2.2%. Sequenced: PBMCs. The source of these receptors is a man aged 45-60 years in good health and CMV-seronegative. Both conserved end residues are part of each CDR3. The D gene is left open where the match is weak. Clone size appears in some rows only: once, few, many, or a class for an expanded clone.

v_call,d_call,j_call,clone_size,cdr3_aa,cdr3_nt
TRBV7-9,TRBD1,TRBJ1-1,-,CASSLRDRVGEAFF,TGTGCCAGCAGCTTAAGAGACAGGGTGGGTGAAGCTTTCTTT
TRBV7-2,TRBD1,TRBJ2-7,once,CASTPSGDRGRGEQYF,TGTGCCAGCACCCCGTCCGGGGACAGGGGGCGCGGGGAGCAGTACTTC
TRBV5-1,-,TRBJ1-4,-,CASSISPTTNEKLFF,TGCGCCAGCAGCATTAGCCCGACAACTAATGAAAAACTGTTTTTT
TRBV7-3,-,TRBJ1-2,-,CASSASSRDTYTF,TGTGCCAGCAGCGCGTCCTCCCGGGACACCTACACCTTC
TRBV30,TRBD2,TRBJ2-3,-,CAWSVWAGGSTDTQYF,TGTGCCTGGAGTGTATGGGCGGGGGGCTCCACAGATACGCAGTATTTT
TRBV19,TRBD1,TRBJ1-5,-,CASSIYTGTGAAGNQPQHF,TGTGCCAGTAGTATTTACACAGGAACAGGGGCCGCGGGGAATCAGCCCCAGCATTTT
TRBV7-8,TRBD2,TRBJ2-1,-,CASSGRARSYNEQFF,TGTGCCAGCAGCGGGAGGGCCAGGTCCTACAATGAGCAGTTCTTC
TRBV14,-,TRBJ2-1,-,CASSRYTAFGYNEQFF,TGTGCCAGCAGCCGATACACAGCCTTCGGCTACAATGAGCAGTTCTTC
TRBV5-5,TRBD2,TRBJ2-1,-,CASSSGTSGGAYEQFF,TGTGCCAGCAGCTCCGGGACTAGCGGGGGGGCATATGAGCAGTTCTTC
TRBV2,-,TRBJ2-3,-,CAGQRRFSPTDTQYF,TGTGCCGGACAGAGACGCTTTTCACCAACAGATACGCAGTATTTT
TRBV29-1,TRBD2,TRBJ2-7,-,CSVSGLANKYEQYF,TGCAGCGTTTCGGGACTAGCGAATAAATACGAGCAGTACTTC
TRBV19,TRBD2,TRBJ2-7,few,CASSISGTRGYEQYF,TGTGCCAGTAGTATAAGCGGGACTAGAGGCTACGAGCAGTACTTC
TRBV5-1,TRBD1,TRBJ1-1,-,CASSSTTGGEAFF,TGCGCCAGCAGCTCCACAACAGGGGGCGAAGCTTTCTTT
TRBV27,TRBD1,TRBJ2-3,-,CASSSITGTGSTDTQYF,TGTGCCAGCAGTTCCATCACCGGGACAGGGAGCACAGATACGCAGTATTTT
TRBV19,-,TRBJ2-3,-,CASSIGRVGDLHSGLTDTQYF,TGTGCCAGTAGTATAGGCCGGGTTGGGGATCTCCACAGTGGACTCACAGATACGCAGTATTTT
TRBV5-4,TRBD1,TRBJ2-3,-,CASSPPQGEGTQYF,TGTGCCAGCAGCCCCCCCCAGGGGGAAGGAACGCAGTATTTT
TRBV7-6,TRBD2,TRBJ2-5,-,CASSLAVAGAGTQYF,TGTGCCAGCAGCTTAGCGGTGGCGGGAGCAGGGACCCAGTACTTC
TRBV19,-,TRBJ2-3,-,CASSRADREGDTQYF,TGTGCCAGTAGCCGAGCGGACAGGGAGGGAGATACGCAGTATTTT
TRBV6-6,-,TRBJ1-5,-,CASRIPEAFNQPQHF,TGTGCCAGCAGGATCCCAGAGGCATTCAATCAGCCCCAGCATTTT
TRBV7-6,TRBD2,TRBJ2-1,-,CASSIPPGLAGINEQFF,TGTGCCAGCAGCATACCGCCGGGACTAGCGGGAATAAATGAGCAGTTCTTC
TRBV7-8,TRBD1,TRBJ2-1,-,CASSLDRGPYNEQFF,TGTGCCAGCAGCTTAGACAGGGGGCCCTACAATGAGCAGTTCTTC
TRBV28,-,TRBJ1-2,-,CASRDSRGYGYTF,TGTGCCAGCAGGGACTCCCGGGGTTATGGCTACACCTTC
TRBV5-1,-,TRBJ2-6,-,CASSNQGLNTLFTGANVLTF,TGCGCCAGCAGCAACCAGGGGCTAAATACCCTTTTTACTGGGGCCAACGTCCTGACTTTC
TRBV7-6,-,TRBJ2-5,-,CASSLSLEETQYF,TGTGCCAGCAGCTTGAGTCTCGAGGAGACCCAGTACTTC
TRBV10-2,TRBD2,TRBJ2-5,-,CASKMGGAFETQYF,TGCGCCAGCAAAATGGGAGGGGCCTTCGAGACCCAGTACTTC
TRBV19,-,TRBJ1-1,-,CASSSYREGTEAFF,TGTGCCAGTAGTTCATACAGGGAGGGGACTGAAGCTTTCTTT
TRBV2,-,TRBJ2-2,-,CASSGNRANTGELFF,TGTGCCAGCAGTGGGAACAGGGCGAACACCGGGGAGCTGTTTTTT
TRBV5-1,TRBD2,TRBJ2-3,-,CASSSTTSLDTQYF,TGCGCCAGCAGCTCGACGACTAGCTTAGATACGCAGTATTTT
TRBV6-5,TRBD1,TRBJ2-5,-,CASSYSDRATAQYF,TGTGCCAGCAGTTACTCCGACAGGGCCACGGCCCAGTACTTC
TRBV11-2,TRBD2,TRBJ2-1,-,CASSLDETSGRRFF,TGTGCCAGCAGCTTAGATGAGACTAGCGGGAGGAGGTTCTTC
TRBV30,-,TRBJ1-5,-,CAWSQGGAWSNQPQHF,TGTGCCTGGTCTCAGGGAGGCGCCTGGAGCAATCAGCCCCAGCATTTT
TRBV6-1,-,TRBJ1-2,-,CASSEAQRQGYGYTF,TGTGCCAGCAGTGAAGCTCAACGGCAGGGTTATGGCTACACCTTC
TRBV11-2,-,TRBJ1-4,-,CASSLDIGVGEKLFF,TGTGCCAGCAGCTTAGATATAGGGGTGGGAGAAAAACTGTTTTTT
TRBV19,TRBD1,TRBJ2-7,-,CASSIARTGGIEQYF,TGTGCCAGTAGTATAGCTCGGACAGGGGGCATCGAGCAGTACTTC
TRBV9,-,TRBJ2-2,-,CASSPSYWADRLNTGELFF,TGTGCCAGCAGCCCGAGTTATTGGGCCGACAGGCTCAACACCGGGGAGCTGTTTTTT
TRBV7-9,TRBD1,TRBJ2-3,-,CASSPRGPDTQYF,TGTGCCAGCAGTCCTAGGGGGCCAGATACGCAGTATTTT
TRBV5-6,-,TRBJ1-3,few,CASSGHQRSGNTIYF,TGTGCCAGCAGCGGCCATCAACGCTCTGGAAACACCATATATTTT
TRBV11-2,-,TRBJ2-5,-,CASSSTSIGETQYF,TGTGCCAGCAGCTCGACTTCCATAGGAGAGACCCAGTACTTC
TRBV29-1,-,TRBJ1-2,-,CSAENGGDGYTF,TGCAGCGCTGAGAACGGGGGGGATGGCTACACCTTC
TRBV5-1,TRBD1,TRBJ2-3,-,CASSPWDSSTDTQYF,TGCGCCAGCAGCCCATGGGACAGTAGCACAGATACGCAGTATTTT
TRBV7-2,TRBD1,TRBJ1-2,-,CASSDMAGQNYGYTF,TGTGCCAGCAGCGACATGGCGGGACAGAACTATGGCTACACCTTC
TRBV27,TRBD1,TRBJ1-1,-,CASSRQGNTEAFF,TGTGCCAGCTCAAGACAGGGGAACACTGAAGCTTTCTTT
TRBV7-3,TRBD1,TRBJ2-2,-,CASSSTAGTGAGELFF,TGTGCCAGCAGCTCCACAGCCGGGACAGGGGCCGGGGAGCTGTTTTTT
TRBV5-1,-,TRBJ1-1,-,CASSEVTGTYNTEAFF,TGCGCCAGCAGCGAAGTGACCGGGACATATAACACTGAAGCTTTCTTT
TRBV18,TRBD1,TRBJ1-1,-,CASSLTGEAFF,TGTGCCAGCTCACTGACAGGGGAAGCTTTCTTT
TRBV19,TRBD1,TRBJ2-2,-,CASSKDRARNTGELFF,TGTGCCAGTAGTAAAGACAGGGCCCGGAACACCGGGGAGCTGTTTTTT
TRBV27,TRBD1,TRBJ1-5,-,CASTYSDRGRTYSNQPQHF,TGTGCCAGCACTTACTCCGACAGGGGGCGAACTTATAGCAATCAGCCCCAGCATTTT
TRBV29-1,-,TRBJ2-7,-,CSVVQGPYEQYF,TGCAGCGTTGTCCAGGGTCCCTACGAGCAGTACTTC
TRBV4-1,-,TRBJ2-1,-,CASSQEVQTSYNEQFF,TGCGCCAGCAGCCAAGAGGTCCAGACTTCCTACAATGAGCAGTTCTTC
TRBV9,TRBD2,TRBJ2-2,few,CASSQGLAGGTGELFF,TGTGCCAGCAGCCAGGGGCTAGCGGGAGGTACCGGGGAGCTGTTTTTT
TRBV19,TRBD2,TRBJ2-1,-,CASSAAGTSGRRSYNEQFF,TGTGCCAGTAGTGCCGCCGGGACTAGCGGGAGGCGCTCCTACAATGAGCAGTTCTTC
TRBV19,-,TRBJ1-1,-,CASSRDTYTEAFF,TGTGCCAGTAGTAGGGACACCTACACTGAAGCTTTCTTT
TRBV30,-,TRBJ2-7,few,CAWMRSTYEQYF,TGTGCCTGGATGAGGAGTACCTACGAGCAGTACTTC
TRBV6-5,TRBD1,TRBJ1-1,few,CASSRDRPHEAFF,TGTGCCAGCAGCCGGGACAGGCCGCATGAAGCTTTCTTT
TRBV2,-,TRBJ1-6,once,CASNPPGKNNSPLHF,TGTGCCAGCAACCCTCCCGGGAAAAATAATTCACCCCTCCACTTT
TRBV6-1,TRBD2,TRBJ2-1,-,CASSAYRAGGKAEQFF,TGTGCCAGCAGTGCCTACCGGGCGGGGGGTAAGGCGGAGCAGTTCTTC
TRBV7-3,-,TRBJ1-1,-,CASSGQKNTEAFF,TGTGCCAGCAGCGGACAGAAGAACACTGAAGCTTTCTTT
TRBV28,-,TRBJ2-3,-,CASSPPTLDTQYF,TGTGCCAGCAGTCCCCCCACTTTGGATACGCAGTATTTT
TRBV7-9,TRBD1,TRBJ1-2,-,CASSLGATGSYGYTF,TGTGCCAGCAGCTTAGGGGCGACAGGGAGCTATGGCTACACCTTC